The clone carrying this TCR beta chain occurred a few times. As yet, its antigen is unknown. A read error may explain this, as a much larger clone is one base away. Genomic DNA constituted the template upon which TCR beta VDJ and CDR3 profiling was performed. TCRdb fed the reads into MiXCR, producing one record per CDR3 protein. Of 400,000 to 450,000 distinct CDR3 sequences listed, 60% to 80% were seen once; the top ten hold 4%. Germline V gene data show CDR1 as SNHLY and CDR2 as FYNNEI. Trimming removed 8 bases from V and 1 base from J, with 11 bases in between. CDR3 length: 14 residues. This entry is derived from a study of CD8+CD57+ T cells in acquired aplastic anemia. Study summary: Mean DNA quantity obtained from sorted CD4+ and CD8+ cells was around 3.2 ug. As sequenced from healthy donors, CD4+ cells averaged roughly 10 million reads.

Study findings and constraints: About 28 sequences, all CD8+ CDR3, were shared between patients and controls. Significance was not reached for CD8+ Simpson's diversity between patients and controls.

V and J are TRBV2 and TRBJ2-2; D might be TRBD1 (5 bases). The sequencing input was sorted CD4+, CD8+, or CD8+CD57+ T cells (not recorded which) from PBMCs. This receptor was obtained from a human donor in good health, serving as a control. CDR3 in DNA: TGTGCCAGCGCCCTAGACAGGAACACCGGGGAGCTGTTTTTT. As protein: CASALDRNTGELFF.